Listed here are 9 T cell receptor beta chains from one sample, sequenced in a study of cytomegalovirus exposure and HLA in healthy donors. PCR was performed using 60 Vbeta and 13 Jbeta primers. Data came from immunoSEQ multiplex PCR; TCRdb stores just in-frame clones and leaves some out. Its table lists about 130,000 clones. Input material: PBMCs. The receptors shown here come from a man aged 30-40 years in good health and CMV-seronegative.

V is TRBV5-4 and J is TRBJ2-1; D may be TRBD1 (5 bases). Trimming removed 4 bases from V and 6 bases from J, with 17 bases in between. The CDR3 has 15 amino acids. CDR1 and CDR2 from the germline V gene are SGHNT and YYREEE (reference sequence). Here the CDR3 reads CASSLRAQGPNEQFF. Written as DNA, the CDR3 is TGTGCCAGCAGCCTCCGGGCCCAGGGCCCCAATGAGCAGTTCTTC.

The chain recombines TRBV15 with TRBJ2-1; TRBD2 matches at 11 bases. V dropped 5 bases and J dropped 2; count of bases not matched to a gene: 5. Germline V gene data show CDR1 as LNHNV and CDR2 as YYDKDF (reference sequence). This CDR3 is built from 16 residues. The DNA for the CDR3 is TGTGCCACCAGCGGGTCGGGACTAGCGGCCTACAATGAGCAGTTCTTC. Protein product: CATSGSGLAAYNEQFF.

The chain links TRBV5-6 to TRBJ2-7; 9 bases agree with TRBD1. Germline V lookup: CDR1 SGHDT, CDR2 YYEEEE. The CDR3 contains 15 residues. Trimming removed 0 bases from V and 2 bases from J; junction bases left unmatched: 3. The CDR3 sequence: CASSLVGQGTYEQYF. CDR3 DNA: TGTGCCAGCAGCTTGGTGGGACAGGGCACCTACGAGCAGTACTTC.

The V call is TRBV27, the J call TRBJ1-3; D is unresolved. Germline CDR1 MNHEY, CDR2 SMNVEV (reference sequence). The CDR3 has 14 residues. V lost 6 bases to trimming and J lost 0 bases, with 9 bases between them. The CDR3 DNA sequence: TGTGCCAGCAGCCCAGCGGGCTCTGGAAACACCATATATTTT. Protein product: CASSPAGSGNTIYF.

The rearrangement links TRBV28 to TRBJ2-7; D possibly corresponds to TRBD1 (5 bases). With 4 bases removed from V and 6 bases from J, the gap between germline ends came to 16 bases. CDR3 length: 14 amino acids. The germline V gene encodes CDR1 MDHEN and CDR2 SYDVKM. The CDR3 is CASSSYGALGEQYF. CDR3 DNA: TGTGCCAGCAGTTCTTATGGGGCCCTCGGCGAGCAGTACTTC.

The chain joins TRBV2 to TRBJ2-1; D gene unclear. The germline V gene has CDR1 SNHLY and CDR2 FYNNEI. CDR3 size: 15 residues. Trimming left V 1 base short and J 2 bases short, with 9 bases between. CDR3 residues: CASSEDRSAYNEQFF. The CDR3 region has the DNA TGTGCCAGCAGTGAAGACCGTTCGGCCTACAATGAGCAGTTCTTC. Combining the CDR3 with reference TRBV2 and TRBJ2-1 gives the whole variable domain EPEVTQTPSHQVTQMGQEVILRCVPISNHLYFYWYRQILGQKVEFLVSFYNNEISEKSEIFDDQFSVERPDGSNFTLKIRSTKLEDSAMYFCASSEDRSAYNEQFFGPGTRLTVL.

The gene calls are TRBV30 and TRBJ1-3; D is unclear. Trimming removed 0 bases at V and 4 bases at J, with 13 bases between. Looked up from germline, CDR1 is GTSNPN and CDR2 is SVGIG (reference sequence). CDR3 length: 15 amino acids. The CDR3 loop is CAWSVQGRRGNTIYF. The CDR3 DNA sequence: TGTGCCTGGAGTGTCCAAGGGAGACGAGGAAACACCATATATTTT.

This chain connects TRBV5-4 to TRBJ2-3; 11 bases fit TRBD2. CDR3 size: 15 residues. CDR1 is SGHNT, CDR2 YYREEE, per germline (reference sequence). V shed 0 bases and J 5 bases; nucleotides not matched to a gene: 2. CDR3 loop: CASSLVAGGGDTQYF. The CDR3 region has the DNA TGTGCCAGCAGCTTGGTAGCGGGAGGGGGAGATACGCAGTATTTT.

The V call is TRBV7-3, the J call TRBJ2-3, with D perhaps matching TRBD1 (6 bases). Trimming cost V 5 bases and J 4 bases, with 19 bases left between them. This CDR3 spans 16 amino acids. Looked up from germline, CDR1 is SGHTA and CDR2 is FQGTGA. CDR3 sequence reads: CASSRARTESADTQYF. CDR3 sequence (DNA): TGTGCCAGCAGCAGAGCCAGGACAGAATCAGCAGATACGCAGTATTTT.